This T cell receptor beta chain was sequenced for a study of OX40 agonist ivuxolimab in advanced cancers. Background on the whole study: The costimulatory receptor OX40 (CD134) was targeted by ivuxolimab, a fully human IgG2 agonistic monoclonal antibody. The paper covers the monotherapy dose-escalation part of the phase I ivuxolimab trial, which included N of about 56 patients. The point of sequencing TCRbeta in the periphery was to test whether ivuxolimab changed TCR sequence diversity and drove clonal T-cell expansion. Patients were allowed to have had prior anti-PD-1, anti-PD-L1 or anti-CTLA-4 therapy, and more than 35% of the dose-escalation patients had been treated with checkpoint inhibitors. Intravenous ivuxolimab was administered to patients every 2 weeks at six dose levels: 0.01, 0.1, 0.3, 1.5, 3 and 10 mg/kg. Among the 50 to 55 dose-escalation patients, around 20 had hepatocellular carcinoma, roughly 15 melanoma, 9 renal cell carcinoma and 9 head and neck cancer. A male proportion of roughly 80% and a mean age of around 60 years, ranging from about 20 to 79, were recorded for the dose-escalation cohort. Partial responses occurred in three dose-escalation patients, of whom one had hepatocellular carcinoma and two had cutaneous melanoma.

To sequence the TCRbeta CDR3 region, genomic DNA was isolated from the sorted cells. TCRbeta CDR3 regions were sequenced using the immunoSEQ Assay. TCRdb holds this immuneACCESS table with in-frame rearrangements only. Some clones are missing; in checked studies, unresolved V genes explain under half, and the rest has no known cause. Across this sample there are 75,000 to 80,000 clones, with around 82% seen only once. 0.76% of the sample rests with the top ten. Overall study results and their limits: Low levels of normalized T-cell clonal expansion were also seen in some nonresponding patients. Antigen specificity was not determined for the clonally expanded peripheral T cells. After ivuxolimab, CD8+ T cells had more expanded clones than CD4+ T cells on average. In partial responders in the 0.1-3.0 mg/kg groups, normalized peripheral clonal expansion was found to be among the lowest, especially among CD8+ T cells. Clonal expansion of both CD4+ and CD8+ blood T cells was observed from baseline to week 6 at doses 0.1 to 3.0 mg/kg.

From the cysteine up to the phenylalanine, the CDR3 has a length of 14 residues. Kept here is only the CDR3 DNA, which spans 42 bases and is read in frame from base 1. Per the germline V gene (reference sequence), LNHDA is the CDR1 and SQIVND is the CDR2. V loses 5 bases, J loses 0 bases, and the germline ends lie 11 bases apart. As concerns this clone: Its antigen is currently not known. Base qualities are not recorded, but no much larger clone differs from it by a single base.

The trial excluded patients who had a history of autoimmune disease or were on systemic immunosuppression. Peripheral blood for TCR sequencing was drawn from every dose cohort at baseline, at cycle 4 day 1 and at cycle 7 day 1. Samples came from an open-label, multicenter, first-in-human phase I dose-escalation trial of ivuxolimab. Adults with locally advanced or metastatic melanoma, renal cell, hepatocellular, or head and neck squamous cell carcinoma were enrolled in the trial. Before TCR sequencing, CD4+ and CD8+ T cells were separately sorted from peripheral blood. The V gene is TRBV19 and the J gene is TRBJ2-7; there is no confident call for the D gene. This receptor was identified in an adult with an advanced solid tumor such as melanoma, head and neck, liver or kidney cancer. Specimen: CD4+ or CD8+ T cells sorted from blood, collected in a trial of the OX40 agonist ivuxolimab. The CDR3 corresponds to CASSLSASSYEQYF. The DNA sequence follows: TGTGCCAGTAGTTTGTCCGCAAGCTCCTACGAGCAGTACTTC.